The 24 T cell receptor beta chains presented below share a single source sample, sequenced in a study of T cell repertoires in cytomegalovirus infection. TCRdb re-derived calls from the reads in MiXCR, one entry per CDR3 protein. The sample contains 490,000 or so distinct CDR3 sequences, 10% to 12% of which appear only once. Input material: PBMCs. The receptors shown here come from a human donor in good health (CMV status not recorded). Some clones in this sample may be carry-over from other donors' samples.

This clonotype was detected a few times. The chain couples TRBV7-9 to TRBJ2-4; D is possibly TRBD1 (6 bases). V lost 4 bases, J lost 0 bases, and 19 bases lay in between. The CDR3 totals 18 residues. Germline lookup yields CDR1 SEHNR and CDR2 FQNEAQ (reference sequence). This CDR3 reads CASSSITDRQLAKNIQYF. The CDR3 DNA reads TGTGCCAGCAGCTCTATCACGGACAGACAATTAGCCAAAAACATTCAGTACTTC.

The gene calls are TRBV13 and TRBJ2-7; D not certain. Trimming stripped 5 bases from V and 3 bases from J, with 11 bases between. This CDR3 contains 13 residues. Germline V CDR1 and CDR2: PRHDT, FYEKMQ (reference sequence). CDR3 nucleotide sequence: TGTGCCAGCAGCACGTACGGATACTACGAGCAGTACTTC. It yields the protein CASSTYGYYEQYF. The variable domain in full, completed from reference TRBV13 and TRBJ2-7, reads AAGVIQSPRHLIKEKRETATLKCYPIPRHDTVYWYQQGPGQDPQFLISFYEKMQSDKGSIPDRFSAQQFSDYHSELNMSSLELGDSALYFCASSTYGYYEQYFGPGTRLTVT.

The rearrangement links TRBV4-1 to TRBJ2-2; D remains ambiguous. The germline gives CDR1 MGHRA, CDR2 YSYEKL. The CDR3 sequence is 16 residues long. V dropped 1 base and J dropped 1 base, with 10 bases sitting between them. CDR3 region: CASSQVKSVNTGELFF. The CDR3 nucleotides are TGCGCCAGCAGCCAAGTAAAATCGGTGAACACCGGGGAGCTGTTTTTT.

This clonotype was counted many times. The chain joins TRBV7-8 to TRBJ2-1, with 10 bases aligning to TRBD2. CDR3 length: 18 residues. V was clipped by 1 base and J by 1 base; unmatched bases: 7. The germline gives CDR1 SGHVS, CDR2 FQNEAQ. In DNA form, the CDR3 reads TGTGCCAGCAGCTTAGGGCTAGCGGGGGCCGATTCCTACAATGAGCAGTTCTTC. Protein product: CASSLGLAGADSYNEQFF. Based on the CDR3 plus reference TRBV7-8 and TRBJ2-1, the full variable domain is GAGVSQSPRYKVAKRGQDVALRCDPISGHVSLFWYQQALGQGPEFLTYFQNEAQLDKSGLPSDRFFAERPEGSVSTLKIQRTQQEDSAVYLCASSLGLAGADSYNEQFFGPGTRLTVL.

This clonotype was seen ten or more times. The chain links TRBV28 to TRBJ1-2; 7 nucleotides match TRBD1. CDR3 size: 13 residues. Germline V gene lookup returns CDR1 MDHEN and CDR2 SYDVKM. V trimming: 2 bases; J trimming: 6 bases; junction bases outside the gene matches: 3. DNA of the CDR3: TGTGCCAGCAGTTTAGGGACAGCGGATGGCTACACCTTC. It yields the protein CASSLGTADGYTF.

The V and J genes are TRBV5-1 and TRBJ2-1; 7 nucleotides match TRBD2. The CDR3 has 20 amino acids. Trimming took 5 bases from V and 0 from J; bases not matched to a gene: 20. Germline-derived CDR1 and CDR2 are SGHRS and YFSETQ. CDR3 in DNA: TGCGCCAGCAGTTCTACCCCTGGACTAGGCTCACAAAGCTCCTACAATGAGCAGTTCTTC. Its translation: CASSSTPGLGSQSSYNEQFF.

The chain has TRBV5-1 and TRBJ1-3, with D unresolved. With 4 bases removed from V and 1 base from J, the gap between germline ends came to 9 bases. Germline V CDR1 and CDR2: SGHRS, YFSETQ. This CDR3 region has 14 residues. DNA for the CDR3: TGCGCCAGCAGCCCGGAAGGTTCTGGAAACACCATATATTTT. This translates into CASSPEGSGNTIYF.

The chain recombines TRBV27 with TRBJ2-1, with 12 nucleotides matching TRBD2. This CDR3 has 17 amino acids. V trimming: 4 bases; J trimming: 3 bases; junction bases outside the gene matches: 7. The germline V gene encodes CDR1 MNHEY and CDR2 SMNVEV (reference sequence). The CDR3: CASSSSSGGAIYNEQFF. In DNA form, the CDR3 reads TGTGCCAGCAGTTCGTCTAGCGGGGGGGCTATCTACAATGAGCAGTTCTTC.

The chain combines TRBV12-3 or TRBV12-4 with TRBJ2-6, with D unresolved. This CDR3 contains 17 residues. V was cut by 3 bases and J by 0 bases, with 12 bases left in between. The CDR3, as DNA: TGTGCCAGCAGTTTTAGGGAACCAGACTCTGGGGCCAACGTCCTGACTTTC. Protein: CASSFREPDSGANVLTF.

The V and J genes are TRBV13 and TRBJ1-1; D might be TRBD1 (6 bases). This CDR3 is 14 amino acids long. From germline, CDR1 is PRHDT and CDR2 FYEKMQ (reference sequence). Trimming stripped 5 bases from V and 0 bases from J, with 10 bases between. CDR3 nucleotide sequence: TGTGCCAGCAGCATCGGGACACTGAACACTGAAGCTTTCTTT. Translating it yields CASSIGTLNTEAFF.

The rearrangement uses TRBV6-6 and TRBJ2-6; D ambiguous. This CDR3 comprises 15 residues. Trimming took off 2 bases at V and 2 bases at J, with 7 bases between the two ends. Germline CDR1 and CDR2: MNHNY and SVGAGI (reference sequence). In nucleotides, the CDR3 is TGTGCCAGCAGTTACGTTGCTCCTGGGGCCAACGTCCTGACTTTC. Amino acid sequence: CASSYVAPGANVLTF.

This clonotype was counted at least ten times. The chain joins TRBV7-8 to TRBJ1-1; perhaps TRBD1 as D (5 bases). Germline V CDR1 and CDR2: SGHVS, FQNEAQ. The germline V and J ends were trimmed by 4 bases and 1 base, with 13 bases remaining between them. This CDR3 is built from 15 residues. The chain's CDR3 is CASSSGQLQNTEAFF. The CDR3 nucleotides are TGTGCCAGCAGCTCAGGACAACTCCAGAACACTGAAGCTTTCTTT.

This chain uses TRBV5-5 with TRBJ2-5; D is possibly TRBD2 (6 bases). Germline assignment: CDR1 SGHKS and CDR2 YYEKEE (reference sequence). This CDR3 region has 10 residues. V lost 7 bases to trimming and J lost 5 bases, with 6 bases between them. The CDR3, as DNA: TGTGCCAGCGGGGGGGAGACCCAGTACTTC. Translating it yields CASGGETQYF.

This clonotype was seen repeatedly, ten times or more. V usage is TRBV10-3 and J usage is TRBJ2-2; TRBD2 matches at 14 bases. Germline assignment: CDR1 ENHRY and CDR2 SYGVKD. There are 18 residues in the CDR3. The V gene end was trimmed by 6 bases and the J gene end by 4 bases; junction bases not matched to a gene: 10. CDR3 residues: CAIRPTSGRALGTGELFF. Here the CDR3 DNA reads TGTGCCATCAGGCCGACTAGCGGGAGGGCCCTGGGCACCGGGGAGCTGTTTTTT.

There are many counts of this clonotype. The rearrangement links TRBV5-8 to TRBJ1-1, with 8 bases fitting TRBD1. This CDR3 comprises 14 residues. Germline CDR1 and CDR2: SGHTS and YDEGEE. The V segment lost 6 bases and the J segment 3 bases; nucleotides outside the gene matches: 7. CDR3 protein: CASTWTGYYTEAFF. In DNA form, the CDR3 reads TGTGCCAGCACCTGGACAGGGTACTACACTGAAGCTTTCTTT.

This clonotype was recorded at least ten times. The rearrangement uses TRBV24-1 and TRBJ2-3; D remains ambiguous. With 3 bases removed from V and 3 bases from J, the gap between germline ends came to 3 bases. Germline assignment: CDR1 KGHDR and CDR2 SFDVKD. The CDR3 runs to 12 residues. CDR3 in amino acids: CATSDRTDTQYF. CDR3 sequence (DNA): TGTGCCACCAGTGATCGGACAGATACGCAGTATTTT.

There are a few counts of this clonotype. The chain joins TRBV28 to TRBJ2-2, with a tentative D call TRBD1 (5 bases). The V and J ends lost 3 bases and 3 bases respectively, with 5 bases between them. CDR3 size: 13 residues. The germline V gene has CDR1 MDHEN and CDR2 SYDVKM. The CDR3 here is CASSLGHTGELFF. CDR3 DNA: TGTGCCAGCAGTTTGGGGCACACCGGGGAGCTGTTTTTT. Supplemented by reference TRBV28 and TRBJ2-2, the full variable domain reads DVKVTQSSRYLVKRTGEKVFLECVQDMDHENMFWYRQDPGLGLRLIYFSYDVKMKEKGDIPEGYSVSREKKERFSLILESASTNQTSMYLCASSLGHTGELFFGEGSRLTVL.

This clonotype was counted only a few times. The chain links TRBV20-1 to TRBJ2-7; possibly TRBD2 for D (5 bases). Trimming stripped 1 base from V and 2 bases from J, with 15 bases between. Germline V gene data show CDR1 as DFQATT and CDR2 as SNEGSKA (reference sequence). This CDR3 is built from 15 residues. The DNA of the CDR3 is TGCAGTGCTAGAGTCCATGGGCGGGCCGCCTACGAGCAGTACTTC. Its translation: CSARVHGRAAYEQYF.

This clonotype has a count of ten or more. The V gene is TRBV5-1, the J gene TRBJ1-2; maybe TRBD1 (6 bases). The V end lost 5 bases, the J end lost 2 bases, and 10 bases lay between the germline ends. This CDR3 is built from 13 residues. In germline, CDR1 is SGHRS, CDR2 YFSETQ. CDR3 sequence (DNA): TGCGCCAGCAGAAGGGGGGAGAACTATGGCTACACCTTC. It encodes CASRRGENYGYTF. Supplemented by reference TRBV5-1 and TRBJ1-2, the full variable domain reads KAGVTQTPRYLIKTRGQQVTLSCSPISGHRSVSWYQQTPGQGLQFLFEYFSETQRNKGNFPGRFSGRQFSNSRSEMNVSTLELGDSALYLCASRRGENYGYTFGSGTRLTVV.

This clonotype was seen at least ten times. The chain recombines TRBV12-3 or TRBV12-4 with TRBJ1-5, with a possible D match to TRBD1 (6 bases). The CDR3 has 17 amino acids. V dropped 4 bases and J dropped 4 bases, with 20 bases sitting between them. CDR3 sequence reads: CASSSRGGSNLNQPQHF. As DNA, the CDR3 is TGTGCCAGCAGTTCCCGGGGGGGCAGTAACCTTAATCAGCCCCAGCATTTT.

The chain joins TRBV6-2 or TRBV6-3 to TRBJ1-6, with D tentatively TRBD1 (6 bases). Germline V gene sequence: CDR1 MNHEY, CDR2 SVGEGT. Trimming left V 2 bases short and J 13 bases short, with 12 bases between. The CDR3 sequence is 13 residues long. CDR3 bases: TGTGCCAGCAGTTACGGGGCAGGGGCCCCCCTCCACTTT. Translation: CASSYGAGAPLHF.

V is TRBV20-1 and J is TRBJ1-2, with a tentative D call TRBD1 (6 bases). Trimming pared 5 bases from V and 4 bases from J, leaving 14 bases between. Germline V gene sequence: CDR1 DFQATT, CDR2 SNEGSKA (reference sequence). This CDR3 spans 13 amino acids. Here the CDR3 DNA reads TGCAGTGCTGACCAGGGGAAGGGCTATGGCTACACCTTC. Translation gives CSADQGKGYGYTF.

This clonotype was observed at least ten times. The CDR3 region is CASSPTSGRDAGELFF. CDR3 sequence (DNA): TGTGCCAGCAGCCCGACTAGCGGGAGGGATGCCGGGGAGCTGTTTTTT. This chain connects TRBV4-2 to TRBJ2-2; 14 nucleotides agree with TRBD2. This CDR3 spans 16 amino acids. Trimming took 4 bases from V and 6 from J; bases not matched to a gene: 4. Germline lookup yields CDR1 LGHNA and CDR2 YNFKEQ.

The chain uses TRBV5-1 and TRBJ1-3, with D possibly TRBD1 on 6 matching bases. The CDR3 loop spans 17 amino acids. Germline CDR1 and CDR2: SGHRS and YFSETQ. Trimming shortened V by 0 bases and J by 2 bases, and 15 bases separated the two germline ends. CDR3 in amino acids: CASSLEGGKVTGNTIYF. Written as DNA, the CDR3 is TGCGCCAGCAGCTTGGAAGGGGGAAAAGTGACTGGAAACACCATATATTTT.